This passage covers 15 T cell receptor beta chains from one sample sequenced in a study of a mutant IDH1 vaccine in newly diagnosed glioma. Sequenced by immunoSEQ multiplex PCR; TCRdb stores in-frame clones only, minus some. Counted here are approximately 88,000 clones, about four fifths occurring once; the ten biggest clones make up approximately 7.6%. As for time point: baseline, week 1 (first vaccination visit). Treatment of the sample: pre-vaccination baseline after standard-of-care therapy. Sequencing was performed on PBMCs, taken from a glioma patient treated with radiotherapy, temozolomide or both. The receptor set was obtained from a man aged 40-55 years with glioma.

The chain joins TRBV5-1 to TRBJ2-2, with TRBD1 matching 9 bases. This CDR3 has 16 amino acids. The germline CDR1 and CDR2 sequences are SGHRS and YFSETQ. Losses at the gene ends were 2 bases for V and 3 bases for J; bases not matched to a gene: 5. CDR3 protein: CASSFGTGLYTGELFF. CDR3 bases: TGCGCCAGCAGCTTCGGGACAGGGCTTTACACCGGGGAGCTGTTTTTT.

This clone was recorded once. The chain is built from TRBV6-5 and TRBJ1-4; possibly TRBD1 for D (5 bases). CDR1 and CDR2 from the germline V gene are MNHEY and SVGAGI. The V end lost 4 bases, the J end lost 5 bases, and 17 bases lay between the germline ends. The CDR3 has 16 amino acids. In nucleotides, the CDR3 is TGTGCCAGCAGTTGGGGGAGGTACAGAAAAAATGAAAAACTGTTTTTT. It translates to CASSWGRYRKNEKLFF.

The genes are TRBV5-4 and TRBJ2-5, with 11 nucleotides matching TRBD1. Trimming cost V 4 bases and J 5 bases; bases outside gene matches: 7. Germline V CDR1 and CDR2: SGHNT, YYREEE (reference sequence). There are 15 residues in the CDR3. The CDR3 coding sequence is TGTGCCAGCAGCCTCGGACAGGGGGCCAGGGAGACCCAGTACTTC. Its protein product is CASSLGQGARETQYF. The whole variable domain, filled in from reference TRBV5-4 and TRBJ2-5, reads ETGVTQSPTHLIKTRGQQVTLRCSSQSGHNTVSWYQQALGQGPQFIFQYYREEENGRGNFPPRFSGLQFPNYSSELNVNALELDDSALYLCASSLGQGARETQYFGPGTRLLVL.

This chain connects TRBV19 to TRBJ1-2, with 7 bases that match TRBD1. Losses at the gene ends were 3 bases for V and 2 bases for J; bases not matched to a gene: 9. CDR1 LNHDA and CDR2 SQIVND come from the germline V gene (reference sequence). The CDR3 has 16 amino acids. CDR3 region: CASSIQATGLNYGYTF. In DNA form, the CDR3 reads TGTGCCAGTAGTATTCAGGCGACAGGGTTAAACTATGGCTACACCTTC.

This chain joins TRBV28 and TRBJ2-3, with 9 positions matching TRBD2. Per germline, CDR1 MDHEN and CDR2 SYDVKM. This CDR3 region has 18 residues. V trimming: 3 bases; J trimming: 0 bases; junction bases outside the gene matches: 10. CDR3 sequence: CASSFYLGLAPSTDTQYF. DNA for the CDR3: TGTGCCAGCAGTTTCTACTTAGGACTAGCGCCCAGCACAGATACGCAGTATTTT.

This clone was seen repeatedly, ten times or more. V gene TRBV7-2 combines with J gene TRBJ1-6; D is undetermined. Germline loops: CDR1 SGHTA, CDR2 FQGNSA. CDR3 length: 15 residues. Trimming cost V 4 bases and J 6 bases, with 13 bases left between them. This chain's CDR3 is CASSSPAEGNSPLHF. Written as DNA, the CDR3 is TGTGCCAGCAGCTCCCCGGCGGAGGGTAATTCACCCCTCCACTTT.

The chain is built from TRBV30 and TRBJ2-7; D possibly matches TRBD1 or TRBD2 (5 bases each). The V end was cut by 2 bases, the J end by 6 bases, with 17 bases between. CDR1 and CDR2 from the germline V gene are GTSNPN and SVGIG (reference sequence). The CDR3 is 14 amino acids. In DNA, the CDR3 is TGTGCCTGGAGTCCAGATTCGGGGACCTCCGAGCAGTACTTC. It codes for CAWSPDSGTSEQYF.

This clone was recorded a few times. This chain joins TRBV5-1 and TRBJ2-5, with D uncertain. CDR3 length: 14 residues. Trimming took 1 base from V and 5 from J, leaving 12 bases between them. Per germline, CDR1 SGHRS and CDR2 YFSETQ. Here the CDR3 DNA reads TGCGCCAGCAGCTTGCTTGGGGATATGGAGACCCAGTACTTC. It is translated as CASSLLGDMETQYF.

This clone was found many times. The chain combines TRBV7-8 with TRBJ1-5; the D is unclear. The germline V gene encodes CDR1 SGHVS and CDR2 FQNEAQ. The CDR3 extends over 15 amino acids. Trimming pared 1 base from V and 1 base from J, leaving 8 bases between. CDR3 amino acids: CASSLVGISNQPQHF. DNA of the CDR3: TGTGCCAGCAGCTTAGTCGGGATCAGCAATCAGCCCCAGCATTTT.

The rearrangement uses TRBV5-6 and TRBJ2-7; 9 bases line up with TRBD2. This CDR3 has 16 amino acids. J lost 3 bases, V lost 1 base, and 8 bases had no gene match. Germline V lookup: CDR1 SGHDT, CDR2 YYEEEE. CDR3 coding DNA: TGTGCCAGCAGCTTGTGGTCTAGCGGGAAACTCTACGAGCAGTACTTC. This codes for CASSLWSSGKLYEQYF.

The V and J genes are TRBV5-4 and TRBJ1-2; D is undetermined. The CDR3 consists of 11 residues. Trimming removed 2 bases from V and 2 bases from J, with 1 base in between. CDR1 and CDR2 (germline): SGHNT, YYREEE (reference sequence). CDR3 nucleotide sequence: TGTGCCAGCAGCTTAAACTATGGCTACACCTTC. It translates to CASSLNYGYTF. The variable domain in full, with the rest retrieved from reference TRBV5-4 and TRBJ1-2, is ETGVTQSPTHLIKTRGQQVTLRCSSQSGHNTVSWYQQALGQGPQFIFQYYREEENGRGNFPPRFSGLQFPNYSSELNVNALELDDSALYLCASSLNYGYTFGSGTRLTVV.

The chain uses TRBV2 and TRBJ2-2; 7 nucleotides line up with TRBD1. The CDR3 sequence is 13 residues long. Losses at the gene ends were 4 bases for V and 6 bases for J; bases not matched to a gene: 2. Per germline, CDR1 SNHLY and CDR2 FYNNEI. The CDR3 protein is CASSGQGPGELFF. CDR3 DNA: TGTGCCAGCAGTGGACAGGGACCCGGGGAGCTGTTTTTT.

The genes are TRBV10-2 and TRBJ1-1, with no clear D. This CDR3 contains 14 residues. Per germline, CDR1 WSHSY and CDR2 SAAADI. V was trimmed by 1 base and J by 2 bases, leaving 8 bases between them. The CDR3 reads CASSEWYGNTEAFF. CDR3 nucleotides: TGCGCCAGCAGTGAGTGGTACGGCAACACTGAAGCTTTCTTT.

This clone has ten or more counts. This chain joins TRBV7-9 and TRBJ1-6; D may be TRBD1 (5 bases). The germline CDR1 and CDR2 sequences are SEHNR and FQNEAQ (reference sequence). V lost 5 bases and J lost 8, with 22 bases in between. The CDR3 totals 17 residues. The CDR3 protein is CASSLGVRMGTYSPLHF. The DNA for the CDR3 is TGTGCCAGCAGCCTGGGGGTGAGAATGGGGACCTATTCACCCCTCCACTTT.

The chain uses TRBV14 and TRBJ1-2, with D possibly matching TRBD1 (5 bases). Trimming shortened V by 0 bases and J by 4 bases, and 9 bases separated the two germline ends. Germline assignment: CDR1 SGHDN and CDR2 FVKESK. The CDR3 spans 14 residues. For the CDR3, the DNA is TGTGCCAGCAGCCAAGAAGTCGGGGGCTATGGCTACACCTTC. This gives the protein CASSQEVGGYGYTF.